This T cell receptor (beta chain) emerged from a study of T cells after yellow fever vaccination. Across the whole study: Any fraction with a low cell number was prepared using SMART-Seq v4 Ultra Low Input. Study-level results: The secondary response was weaker, and its peak arrived faster, on day 5 versus 15. Abundant bulk-population clonotypes could contaminate the FACS-sorted repertoires.

The germline gives CDR1 SNHLY, CDR2 FYNNEI. Trimming left V 0 bases short and J 2 bases short, with 16 bases between. The CDR3 extends over 18 amino acids. A single record per CDR3 protein comes from TCRdb applying MiXCR to the 5' RACE reads. The data show some 300,000 distinct CDR3 sequences, with more than 3% seen just once and about 25% held by the top ten. A few counts support this clonotype. The antigen remains unidentified. This specimen was PBMCs, taken on the day of the yellow fever booster vaccination. V and J are TRBV2 and TRBJ2-2; D gene unclear. This receptor was identified in a young man who received the YFV17D yellow fever vaccine. The DNA for the CDR3 is TGTGCCAGCAGTGAAGCGCAGGTACGAACCTTCAACACCGGGGAGCTGTTTTTT. Residues: CASSEAQVRTFNTGELFF.